These 9 T cell receptor beta chains originate from one sample sequenced in a study of T cell responses to AZD1222 COVID-19 vaccine (dated by TCRdb to the early 2020s). The library was produced with the immunoSEQ multiplex PCR assay. TCRdb took this table from immuneACCESS and kept in-frame rearrangements with V and J called. Such tables lack part of the clones; where checked against another copy, unresolved V genes explain under half of the gap, and the rest is unexplained. The sample table contains approximately 80,000 clones; only one count was recorded for about nine tenths of them. The top ten constitute around 5.8% of the sample. The time point label on this specimen signifies: baseline before first vaccination. The specimen was peripheral blood, collected on day 0 of AZD1222 vaccination. These receptors were taken from an adult in good health.

In its sample, this clone was seen once. The rearrangement uses TRBV3-1 (or the pseudogene TRBV3-2) and TRBJ1-1, with unresolved D. This CDR3 is built from 15 residues. Trimming left V 5 bases short and J 3 bases short, with 16 bases between. The V gene's germline CDR1 is LGHDT and CDR2 YNNKEL (reference sequence). The CDR3 DNA sequence: TGTGCCAGCAGCTATGGATCGCGGGTGGACACTGAAGCTTTCTTT. This encodes CASSYGSRVDTEAFF.

This chain uses TRBV24-1 with TRBJ1-1; D call uncertain. V was trimmed by 4 bases and J by 1 base, leaving 6 bases between them. CDR1 is KGHDR and CDR2 is SFDVKD in the germline V gene. This CDR3 region has 13 residues. The CDR3 loop is CATSDRGNTEAFF. The DNA for the CDR3 is TGTGCCACCAGTGACCGAGGGAACACTGAAGCTTTCTTT.

The chain has TRBV7-7 and TRBJ2-2; D is perhaps TRBD1 or TRBD2 (5 bases each). V was cut by 1 base and J by 5 bases, with 8 bases left in between. The length of the CDR3 is 14 residues. Germline V lookup: CDR1 SSHAT, CDR2 FNYEAQ (reference sequence). The CDR3 loop reads CASSLGWGTGELFF. The DNA of the CDR3 is TGTGCCAGCAGCTTAGGTTGGGGGACCGGGGAGCTGTTTTTT.

This clone appeared a single time. The chain combines TRBV19 with TRBJ1-5; D uncertain. The CDR3 length is 13 residues. V was pared by 6 bases and J by 6 bases, with 12 bases between. Germline V gives CDR1 LNHDA, CDR2 SQIVND (reference sequence). CDR3 region: CASRMTAPQPQHF. The CDR3 DNA sequence: TGTGCCAGTAGAATGACTGCCCCTCAGCCCCAGCATTTT.

The chain couples TRBV18 to TRBJ1-2, with a possible D match to TRBD1 (5 bases). The V end lost 1 base, the J end lost 5 bases, and 11 bases lay between the germline ends. Germline CDR1 and CDR2: KGHSH and LQKENI. This CDR3 is 14 amino acids long. CDR3 in amino acids: CASSPQGENYGYTF. The DNA for the CDR3 is TGTGCCAGCTCACCACAAGGGGAGAATTATGGCTACACCTTC.

J is TRBJ2-1 and V is TRBV19, with 7 bases lining up with TRBD1. The trim removed 3 bases at V and 7 bases at J, leaving 6 bases unmatched. The CDR3 spans 14 residues. CDR1 and CDR2 from the germline V gene are LNHDA and SQIVND (reference sequence). The CDR3 reads CASSITQGRNEQFF. For the CDR3, the DNA is TGTGCCAGTAGTATTACACAGGGGCGAAATGAGCAGTTCTTC.

The chain is built from TRBV6-5 and TRBJ1-2; possible D gene TRBD1, 5 bases. The CDR3 spans 13 residues. CDR1 is MNHEY and CDR2 is SVGAGI in the germline V gene. V was cut by 3 bases and J by 5 bases, with 10 bases left in between. The CDR3 sequence: CASSYGTDYGYTF. The CDR3 DNA sequence: TGTGCCAGCAGTTATGGGACTGATTATGGCTACACCTTC.

The chain couples TRBV28 to TRBJ2-6; D ambiguous. The V end lost 5 bases, the J end lost 3 bases, and 11 bases lay between the germline ends. Germline V gives CDR1 MDHEN, CDR2 SYDVKM. CDR3 length: 15 amino acids. The CDR3 is CASSLSLGGANVLTF. Here the CDR3 DNA reads TGTGCCAGCAGTCTTTCGCTGGGTGGGGCCAACGTCCTGACTTTC.

The chain is built from TRBV19 and TRBJ1-3; perhaps TRBD1 as D (5 bases). V was clipped by 4 bases and J by 0 bases, with 10 bases between them. CDR1 and CDR2 from the germline V gene are LNHDA and SQIVND (reference sequence). The CDR3 is 15 residues long. The CDR3 DNA reads TGTGCCAGTAGTACACTTGACAGCTCTGGAAACACCATATATTTT. Its translation: CASSTLDSSGNTIYF.